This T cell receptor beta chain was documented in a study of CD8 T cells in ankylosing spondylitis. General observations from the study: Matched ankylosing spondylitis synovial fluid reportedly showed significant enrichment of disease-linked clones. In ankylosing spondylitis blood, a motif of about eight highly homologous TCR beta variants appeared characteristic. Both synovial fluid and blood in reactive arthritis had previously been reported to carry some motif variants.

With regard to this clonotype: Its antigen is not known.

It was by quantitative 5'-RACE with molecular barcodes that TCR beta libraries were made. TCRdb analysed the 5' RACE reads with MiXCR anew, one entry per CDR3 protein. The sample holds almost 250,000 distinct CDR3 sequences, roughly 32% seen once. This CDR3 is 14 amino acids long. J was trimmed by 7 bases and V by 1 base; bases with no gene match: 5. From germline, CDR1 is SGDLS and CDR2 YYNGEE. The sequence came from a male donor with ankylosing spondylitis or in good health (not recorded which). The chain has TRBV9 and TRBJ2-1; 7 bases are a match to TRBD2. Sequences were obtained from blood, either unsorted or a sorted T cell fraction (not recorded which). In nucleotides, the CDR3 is TGTGCCAGCAGCGTATCGGCTAGCGGAAATGAGCAGTTCTTC. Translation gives CASSVSASGNEQFF.